This TCR beta chain is from a study of shared clonotypes between healthy human individuals. Background on the study: Researchers assigned three CD4 naive, three CD4 memory, two CD8 naive and one CD8 memory plate to each donor. Findings and limits, study-wide: Donors were few, which limited the genetic and exposure-history diversity represented.

Comment on this clone: Its antigen is as yet unknown.

The germline gives CDR1 KGHSH, CDR2 LQKENI. This CDR3 spans 15 amino acids. The V and J ends lost 6 bases and 2 bases, in that order; junction bases with no gene match: 7. Authors' data handling: ImmunoSEQ sequences covered only the junction and lacked quality scores; filtering therefore differed. Sequencing used immunoSEQ multiplex PCR; TCRdb keeps in-frame clones, though not all of them. The V and J calls and clone size were taken over from that table, and D and trimming were inferred from the DNA. The table lists roughly 1,100,000 clones, 60% to 80% of them singletons. The clonotype originates from a man younger than 35 in good health. V and J are TRBV18 and TRBJ2-7; TRBD1 aligns across 10 bases. The material sequenced was memory CD4+ T cells sorted from blood. As to subset: CD45RA-negative fraction. The CDR3 nucleotides read TGTGCCAGCTCGTCAGGACAGGGGGTAACCTACGAGCAGTACTTC. The encoded protein is CASSSGQGVTYEQYF.